The 27 T cell receptor beta chains given below trace back to one sample, sequenced in a study of T-cell reconstitution after alpha-beta-depleted transplantation in children. Preparation of the TCRbeta library involved a method that used unique molecular identifiers. TCRdb used MiXCR to reprocess the PCR reads, holding one entry per CDR3 protein. The sample includes about 580,000 distinct CDR3 sequences, 23% of them seen just once. Sample: PBMCs, mostly from graft donor cells, taken 360 days after TCRalphabeta/CD19-depleted stem cell transplant. All receptors derive from a boy younger than two who had a stem cell transplant for acute myeloid leukemia, so the T cells may come from the graft donor.

The genes are TRBV12-3 or TRBV12-4 and TRBJ1-5, with 8 bases identical to TRBD1. The CDR3 consists of 17 residues. V trimming: 5 bases; J trimming: 1 base; junction bases outside the gene matches: 10. The CDR3 region has the DNA TGTGCCAGCAGTCCCACACCGACAGGGGTGAGCAATCAGCCCCAGCATTTT. The encoded protein is CASSPTPTGVSNQPQHF.

This clonotype was found many times. The chain carries TRBV12-3 or TRBV12-4 and TRBJ2-7, with 9 bases identical to TRBD1. V lost 6 bases and J lost 1; bases outside the gene matches: 7. The CDR3 totals 15 residues. The CDR3 here is CASSYGTGLSYEQYF. The CDR3, as DNA: TGTGCCAGCAGCTACGGGACAGGGCTTTCCTACGAGCAGTACTTC.

This clonotype was seen only a few times. This sequence joins TRBV5-1 and TRBJ2-7; TRBD1 matches 12 bases. This CDR3 is 15 amino acids long. From germline, CDR1 is SGHRS and CDR2 YFSETQ. V lost 2 bases, J lost 3 bases, and 3 bases stayed unmatched. As DNA, the CDR3 is TGCGCCAGCAGCTTAGGGACAGGGGGCATCTACGAGCAGTACTTC. Protein sequence: CASSLGTGGIYEQYF.

At least ten counts were recorded for this clonotype. This chain uses TRBV20-1 with TRBJ1-1; 10 bases agree with TRBD1. Germline V lookup: CDR1 DFQATT, CDR2 SNEGSKA (reference sequence). CDR3 length: 14 amino acids. The trim removed 5 bases at V and 1 base at J, leaving 4 bases unmatched. The DNA for the CDR3 is TGCAGTGCTCCGAGACAGGGGGCGAACACTGAAGCTTTCTTT. Translation gives CSAPRQGANTEAFF.

The chain uses TRBV28 and TRBJ2-1; D is undetermined. Germline V gene data show CDR1 as MDHEN and CDR2 as SYDVKM. V was clipped by 3 bases and J by 9 bases, with 12 bases between them. This CDR3 spans 13 amino acids. Here the CDR3 reads CASSLGVLGEQFF. CDR3 DNA: TGTGCCAGCAGTTTGGGTGTCCTCGGTGAGCAGTTCTTC. The whole variable domain, remainder taken from reference TRBV28 and TRBJ2-1, is DVKVTQSSRYLVKRTGEKVFLECVQDMDHENMFWYRQDPGLGLRLIYFSYDVKMKEKGDIPEGYSVSREKKERFSLILESASTNQTSMYLCASSLGVLGEQFFGPGTRLTVL.

There are a few counts of this clonotype. The rearrangement joins TRBV28 to TRBJ2-7, with TRBD2 as a possible D gene (6 bases). Germline CDR1 MDHEN, CDR2 SYDVKM. CDR3 length equals 16 residues. Trimming shortened V by 2 bases and J by 4 bases, and 18 bases separated the two germline ends. The CDR3 bases are TGTGCCAGCAGTTTAGTCGCGGGGAAGACTTTATACGAGCAGTACGTC. Translation gives CASSLVAGKTLYEQYV.

The chain joins TRBV20-1 to TRBJ1-3, with no clear D. Per the germline V gene, CDR1 is DFQATT and CDR2 is SNEGSKA (reference sequence). This CDR3 region has 13 residues. Trimming removed 3 bases at V and 0 bases at J, with 6 bases between. In DNA, the CDR3 is TGCAGTGCTAGCTTGCGCTCTGGAAACACCATATATTTT. This sequence encodes CSASLRSGNTIYF.

The chain employs TRBV10-2 and TRBJ2-3, with 7 bases aligning to TRBD2. The CDR3 runs to 17 residues. Germline V gene data show CDR1 as WSHSY and CDR2 as SAAADI. Trimming took 0 bases from V and 0 from J; bases not matched to a gene: 6. The CDR3 DNA reads TGCGCCAGCAGTGAGTCGCTACTAGCGCAGAGCACAGATACGCAGTATTTT. It encodes CASSESLLAQSTDTQYF.

This clonotype was found many times. The chain combines TRBV29-1 with TRBJ2-7; D perhaps matches TRBD2 (5 bases). The V end was cut by 6 bases, the J end by 3 bases, with 9 bases between. This CDR3 has 11 residues. CDR1 is SQVTM, CDR2 ANQGSEA, per germline. The CDR3 DNA follows: TGCAGCGTAGCGGACGGCTACGAGCAGTACTTC. Protein: CSVADGYEQYF.

In this sample, this clonotype turned up many times. This sequence joins TRBV20-1 and TRBJ2-7, with TRBD2 as a possible D gene (6 bases). The length of the CDR3 is 14 residues. Trimming pared 6 bases from V and 0 bases from J, leaving 15 bases between. The germline CDR1 and CDR2 sequences are DFQATT and SNEGSKA (reference sequence). The CDR3 DNA follows: TGCAGTGCCCGCCCGGCCGGGGGCTCCTACGAGCAGTACTTC. Its translation: CSARPAGGSYEQYF.

In this sample, this clonotype turned up many times. The chain couples TRBV29-1 to TRBJ1-3, with D perhaps TRBD1 (5 bases). Germline V gene data show CDR1 as SQVTM and CDR2 as ANQGSEA. This CDR3 has 12 residues. Trimming cost V 6 bases and J 4 bases, with 10 bases left between them. This chain's CDR3 is CSVWGSGNTIYF. The CDR3 DNA follows: TGCAGCGTGTGGGGGAGCGGAAACACCATATATTTT.

This clonotype has more than one count but fewer than ten. This sequence joins TRBV7-2 and TRBJ2-3; D is ambiguous. The CDR3 length is 14 residues. Per germline, CDR1 SGHTA and CDR2 FQGNSA. Trimming removed 2 bases from V and 2 bases from J, with 8 bases in between. The CDR3 coding sequence is TGTGCCAGCAGCTTATTAAGGGTCACAGATACGCAGTATTTT. Amino acids: CASSLLRVTDTQYF.

The chain employs TRBV10-3 and TRBJ2-3, with 8 bases lining up with TRBD1. This CDR3 spans 15 amino acids. Germline V gene sequence: CDR1 ENHRY, CDR2 SYGVKD. V lost 4 bases and J lost 2; bases outside the gene matches: 5. In DNA form, the CDR3 reads TGTGCCATCAGTGCTCCGGGACAGGCCACAGATACGCAGTATTTT. It translates to CAISAPGQATDTQYF.

This clonotype was detected only a few times. V and J are TRBV10-3 and TRBJ1-2; 7 nucleotides align to TRBD1. This CDR3 is built from 12 residues. V was clipped by 6 bases and J by 5 bases; unmatched bases: 3. Germline CDR1 reads ENHRY; CDR2 reads SYGVKD. CDR3 bases: TGTGCCATCAGCCGGGACAGTTATGGCTACACCTTC. Translating it yields CAISRDSYGYTF.

This clonotype was found a few times. The CDR3 bases are TGCAGTGCTTTAGACAAGGCTAAGGGGCCCCAGCATTTT. It encodes CSALDKAKGPQHF. V is TRBV20-1 and J is TRBJ1-5; D is unresolved. Looked up from germline, CDR1 is DFQATT and CDR2 is SNEGSKA (reference sequence). This CDR3 comprises 13 residues. Trimming cost V 5 bases and J 9 bases, with 17 bases left between them.

The rearrangement links TRBV4-3 to TRBJ2-7; D remains unclear. The ends were cut back, 4 bases at V and 4 bases at J, with 20 bases in the middle. Per germline, CDR1 LGHNA and CDR2 YSLEER. CDR3 length equals 16 residues. The CDR3 reads CASSRSRFENLYEQYF. The CDR3 DNA follows: TGCGCCAGCAGCCGATCCCGATTCGAAAACTTATACGAGCAGTACTTC.

V is TRBV20-1 and J is TRBJ2-2, with D possibly matching TRBD1 (5 bases). The CDR3 length is 13 residues. V was trimmed by 3 bases and J by 4 bases, leaving 9 bases between them. The V gene's germline CDR1 is DFQATT and CDR2 SNEGSKA (reference sequence). The CDR3 DNA reads as TGCAGTGCTAGTTGGCAGGGCACCGGGGAGCTGTTTTTT. Translating gives CSASWQGTGELFF.

This chain joins TRBV4-3 and TRBJ1-1, with D unclear. Germline values: CDR1 LGHNA, CDR2 YSLEER. V shed 0 bases and J shed 6 bases, with 14 bases lying between them. There are 15 residues in the CDR3. The CDR3 region has the DNA TGCGCCAGCAGCCAAGATCGATCAGTTGGCGCTGAAGCTTTCTTT. This sequence encodes CASSQDRSVGAEAFF.

This clonotype has only a few counts. This sequence joins TRBV6-2 or TRBV6-3 and TRBJ2-3; possible D gene TRBD2, 6 bases. The CDR3 totals 14 residues. Germline assignment: CDR1 MNHEY and CDR2 SVGEGT. The V gene lost 7 bases and the J gene lost 4 bases, with 15 bases spanning the gap. The CDR3: CASNDGGHADTQYF. As DNA, the CDR3 is TGTGCCAGCAATGACGGAGGGCATGCAGATACGCAGTATTTT.

There are many counts of this clonotype. The rearrangement links TRBV29-1 to TRBJ2-2; 9 bases match TRBD2. Trimming took 4 bases from V and 6 from J; bases not matched to a gene: 3. CDR3 length: 13 amino acids. The V gene's germline CDR1 is SQVTM and CDR2 ANQGSEA. In DNA form, the CDR3 reads TGCAGCGTTGTGGCTAGCGGGGCCGGGGAGCTGTTTTTT. Amino acid sequence: CSVVASGAGELFF.

This clonotype turned up a few times. The V gene is TRBV20-1, the J gene TRBJ1-3; D remains unclear. The CDR3 loop spans 15 amino acids. Germline CDR1 DFQATT, CDR2 SNEGSKA (reference sequence). Trimming stripped 0 bases from V and 0 bases from J, with 9 bases between. CDR3 in amino acids: CSARDGVTSGNTIYF. The CDR3 nucleotides read TGCAGTGCTAGAGATGGCGTCACCTCTGGAAACACCATATATTTT.

This clonotype was found many times. The rearrangement links TRBV6-5 to TRBJ2-2; 8 bases map to TRBD1. Trimming cost V 4 bases and J 6 bases; bases outside gene matches: 7. Germline V CDR1 and CDR2: MNHEY, SVGAGI. The CDR3 consists of 15 residues. CDR3 DNA sequence: TGTGCCAGCAGTTCGGACAGGGATCGTTCCGGGGAGCTGTTTTTT. Translation: CASSSDRDRSGELFF.

The chain has TRBV15 and TRBJ1-2; TRBD1 agrees at 8 bases. Germline CDR1 is LNHNV and CDR2 is YYDKDF (reference sequence). The CDR3 is 16 amino acids. The V gene end was trimmed by 2 bases and the J gene end by 2 bases; junction bases not matched to a gene: 7. CDR3 sequence (DNA): TGTGCCACCAGCAGACCCGACAGGGGTCGGAACTATGGCTACACCTTC. Translation: CATSRPDRGRNYGYTF.

The count of this clonotype is one. This chain connects TRBV7-9 to TRBJ1-5; tentatively, D is TRBD1 (5 bases). The CDR3 length is 15 residues. V dropped 6 bases and J dropped 6 bases, with 18 bases sitting between them. Per the germline V gene, CDR1 is SEHNR and CDR2 is FQNEAQ (reference sequence). Here the CDR3 DNA reads TGTGCCAGCAGTTCCGGGGCCAATGGCGCTCAGCCCCAGCATTTT. Translation gives CASSSGANGAQPQHF.

This clonotype was recorded only once. The chain links TRBV7-9 to TRBJ2-5; 8 bases are a match to TRBD1. Germline values: CDR1 SEHNR, CDR2 FQNEAQ (reference sequence). The V gene end was trimmed by 6 bases and the J gene end by 5 bases; junction bases not matched to a gene: 8. CDR3 length: 14 residues. CDR3 residues: CASSHTTGDETQYF. The CDR3 nucleotides are TGTGCCAGCAGTCACACGACAGGGGATGAGACCCAGTACTTC.

This chain connects TRBV24-1 to TRBJ2-2; 9 nucleotides align to TRBD1. The J segment lost 6 bases and the V segment lost 8 bases, leaving 3 bases of the junction unmatched. The germline V gene has CDR1 KGHDR and CDR2 SFDVKD. The CDR3 covers 13 residues. CDR3 amino acids: CATMGQGPGELFF. The CDR3 DNA is TGTGCCACCATGGGACAGGGACCCGGGGAGCTGTTTTTT.

The chain is built from TRBV7-3 and TRBJ2-7; 9 positions match TRBD2. Germline CDR1 is SGHTA and CDR2 is FQGTGA. This CDR3 is built from 13 residues. V lost 2 bases and J lost 7; bases outside the gene matches: 3. In nucleotides, the CDR3 is TGTGCCAGCAGCTTAGGACTAGCGAGTGAGCAGTACTTC. Amino acids: CASSLGLASEQYF.